Here is one TCR beta chain with its context. Its antigen remains unidentified. Primed by a sample-barcoded 5' primer and a J-beta primer mix, a second PCR proceeded for about 6 to 12 cycles. TCRdb re-called the 5' RACE reads with MiXCR, one entry per CDR3 protein. The table includes about 1,000,000 distinct CDR3 sequences, less than 50% detected once. This entry is derived from a study of blood T cells in healthy people across ages. Points from the study as a whole: PBMCs left unsorted prevented a conclusive naive versus antigen-experienced comparison.

Sequences were obtained from blood. The receptor comes from a woman aged 55-69 years in good health.

The CDR3 DNA sequence: TGTGCCAGCAGCAATGGACACCGCACAGATACGCAGTATTTT. As protein: CASSNGHRTDTQYF. The V and J genes are TRBV21-1 and TRBJ2-3; no DNA check was done on the table's D call, TRBD1. TRBV21-1 is termed a pseudogene. CDR3 length: 14 residues.